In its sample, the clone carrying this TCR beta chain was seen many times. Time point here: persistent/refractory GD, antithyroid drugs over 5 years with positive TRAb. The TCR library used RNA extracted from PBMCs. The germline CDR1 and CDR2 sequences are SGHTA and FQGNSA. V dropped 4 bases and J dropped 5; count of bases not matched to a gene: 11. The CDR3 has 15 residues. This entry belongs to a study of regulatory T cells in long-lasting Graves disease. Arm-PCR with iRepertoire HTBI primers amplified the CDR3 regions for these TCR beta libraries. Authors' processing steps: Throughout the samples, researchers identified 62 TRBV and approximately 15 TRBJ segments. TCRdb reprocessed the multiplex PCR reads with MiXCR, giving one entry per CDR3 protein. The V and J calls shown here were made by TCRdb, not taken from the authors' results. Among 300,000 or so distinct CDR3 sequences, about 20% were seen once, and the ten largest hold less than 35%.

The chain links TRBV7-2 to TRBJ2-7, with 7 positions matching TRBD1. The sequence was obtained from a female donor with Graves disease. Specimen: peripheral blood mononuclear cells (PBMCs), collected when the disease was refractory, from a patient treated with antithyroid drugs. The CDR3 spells CASSSQGSVSHEQYF. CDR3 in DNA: TGTGCCAGCAGCTCACAGGGGTCCGTTTCCCACGAGCAGTACTTC.